These T cell receptor beta chains were read from a single sample in a study of control samples from healthy donors and cancer patients. Profiling relied on immunoSEQ multiplex PCR, and the TCRdb table lists in-frame clones only, not all of them. Among under 450,000 clones, 80% to 95% were seen once, and the ten largest hold roughly 6.4%. What was sequenced was PBMCs. The origin of the receptors is a man aged 40-50 years with head and neck cancer. CDR3s include the opening cysteine and the closing phenylalanine or tryptophan. A D gene is named only where the DNA matches it firmly. Size is stated for part of the rows, as once, few or many counts, or as a class when the clone is expanded.

DNA,CDR3,V,D,size,J
TGCGCCAGCTCGTACAGTCGGGGGGAGCAGTACTTC,CASSYSRGEQYF,TRBV10-1,NA,NA,TRBJ2-7
TGTGCCAGCACCCTATCGGAGGGGGCTGGGTACGAGCAGTACTTC,CASTLSEGAGYEQYF,TRBV7-9,NA,NA,TRBJ2-7
TGTGCCAGCAGTTTCTCCGGACAGATCAACTATGGCTACACCTTC,CASSFSGQINYGYTF,TRBV28,NA,NA,TRBJ1-2
TGTGCCAGCAGCTTACAAAGTAACACTGAAGCTTTCTTT,CASSLQSNTEAFF,TRBV7-3,NA,NA,TRBJ1-1
TGCGCCAGCAGCCAAGCTTCAGCGGGGCTGATATTGGGTGAGCAGTTCTTC,CASSQASAGLILGEQFF,TRBV4-1,TRBD2,few,TRBJ2-1
TGTGCCAGTAGTACCCATGACGCAGGCTATTCACCCCTCCACTTT,CASSTHDAGYSPLHF,TRBV19,NA,NA,TRBJ1-6
TGTGCCAGCAGTCCACTTTTTGGTACTGAAGCTTTCTTT,CASSPLFGTEAFF,TRBV6-5,NA,once,TRBJ1-1
TGTGCCAGCAGTGAAGGACAGGGACCAAACTATGGCTACACCTTC,CASSEGQGPNYGYTF,TRBV6-1,TRBD1,once,TRBJ1-2
TGCGCCAGCAGCGGAGAAGGGCCGGGAACCCAGTACTTC,CASSGEGPGTQYF,TRBV4-1,NA,NA,TRBJ2-5
TGTGCCAGCAGTTATAGACAGGCCGGGACTGGAAACACCATATATTTT,CASSYRQAGTGNTIYF,TRBV6-2/TRBV6-3,NA,NA,TRBJ1-3
TGTGCCAGCAGTTTATCCCAGGTGGGGGCGGGCTACGAGCAGTACTTC,CASSLSQVGAGYEQYF,TRBV28,NA,NA,TRBJ2-7
TGTGCCAGCAGCCTCCGGGACAGGGTCTACAATGAGCAGTTCTTC,CASSLRDRVYNEQFF,TRBV5-4,TRBD1,NA,TRBJ2-1
TGTGCCAGAACTCAGACAGTTCAGCTGGGTCAGCCCCAGCATTTT,CARTQTVQLGQPQHF,TRBV6-5,NA,NA,TRBJ1-5
TGTGCCAGCGGAGAGGGGGGTGGCGCCAAAAACATTCAGTACTTC,CASGEGGGAKNIQYF,TRBV9,NA,NA,TRBJ2-4
TGTGCCAGCAGCTTGAGGATCGGGGAGCTGTTTTTT,CASSLRIGELFF,TRBV5-7,NA,NA,TRBJ2-2
TGTGCCATCAGTGCCGGTAGCGGGCTCACAGATACGCAGTATTTT,CAISAGSGLTDTQYF,TRBV10-3,TRBD2,NA,TRBJ2-3
TGTGCCAGCAGCCAAGAGAGCACGGTCGAGGAGGGAGAGACCCAGTACTTC,CASSQESTVEEGETQYF,TRBV4-2,NA,NA,TRBJ2-5
TGTGCCACCAGCAGAGATGGGGCTAGCACAGATACGCAGTATTTT,CATSRDGASTDTQYF,TRBV15,NA,NA,TRBJ2-3
TGTGCCAGCAGCTTAGGTTCGAGCCACAATGAGCAGTTCTTC,CASSLGSSHNEQFF,TRBV5-4,NA,NA,TRBJ2-1
TGTGCCAGCAGCCCAGGACAGGGAAGAGGCGAAGAGACCCAGTACTTC,CASSPGQGRGEETQYF,TRBV11-3,TRBD1,NA,TRBJ2-5
TGTGCCAGCATATACGGGTACACCGGGGAGCTGTTTTTT,CASIYGYTGELFF,TRBV6-5,NA,NA,TRBJ2-2
TGTGCCAGCAGCCCGAACAACAATCAGCCCCAGCATTTT,CASSPNNNQPQHF,TRBV7-9,NA,NA,TRBJ1-5
TGTGCCAGCAGCAAAGCCGCCAGAGACGGGACAGAAAACACCGGGGAGCTGTTTTTT,CASSKAARDGTENTGELFF,TRBV21-1,NA,NA,TRBJ2-2
TGTGCCAGCAGCTCCGGGACAGCAAATTCACCCCTCCACTTT,CASSSGTANSPLHF,TRBV6-5,TRBD1,NA,TRBJ1-6
TGTGCCAGCAGCCCCTGGGGGAACTCTGGGGCCAACGTCCTGACTTTC,CASSPWGNSGANVLTF,TRBV5-6,NA,NA,TRBJ2-6
TGTGCCAGCAGTCCCCCGACCACGGGAGGCGAAAAACTGTTTTTT,CASSPPTTGGEKLFF,TRBV6-5,NA,once,TRBJ1-4
TGTGCCAGCAGGGTGAACACCGGGGAGCTGTTTTTT,CASRVNTGELFF,TRBV28,NA,NA,TRBJ2-2
TGTGCCAGCAGTTACTCGAGCAGCTCCTATAATTCACCCCTCCACTTT,CASSYSSSSYNSPLHF,TRBV6-2/TRBV6-3,NA,NA,TRBJ1-6
TGTGCCAGCAGGGATCGTGGGGGACAGGGTAATTCACCCCTCCACTTT,CASRDRGGQGNSPLHF,TRBV13,TRBD1,NA,TRBJ1-6
TGTGCCAGCAGCTTGGGGATAGGGAACTATGGCTACACCTTC,CASSLGIGNYGYTF,TRBV7-9,NA,NA,TRBJ1-2
TGTGCCATCACCCCCGGACAGGAGTACGAGCAGTACTTC,CAITPGQEYEQYF,TRBV10-3,TRBD1,NA,TRBJ2-7
TGTGCCAGCAGTTTATCTCTAGCACCCCTAATCGGGGAGCTGTTTTTT,CASSLSLAPLIGELFF,TRBV27,NA,NA,TRBJ2-2
TGTGCCAGCAGGAGGCGGGACCAGTTTAAGGAGTACTTC,CASRRRDQFKEYF,TRBV6-5,NA,NA,TRBJ2-7
TGTGCTAGCAGCCCCGGACAGGGGAGGTCGGACGAGCAGTACTTC,CASSPGQGRSDEQYF,TRBV7-7,TRBD1,NA,TRBJ2-7
TGCAGCGTTGAACAGATCTCTAACTATGGCTACACCTTC,CSVEQISNYGYTF,TRBV29-1,NA,NA,TRBJ1-2
TGTGCCAGCAGCCCCCGAGGCTATGGCTACACCTTC,CASSPRGYGYTF,TRBV9,NA,once,TRBJ1-2
TGCGCCAGCAGCTTAGAAAGTCTCGAGCAGTACTTC,CASSLESLEQYF,TRBV5-1,NA,NA,TRBJ2-7
TGTGCCAGCAGTGCGGGGACAGTCATGAACACTGAAGCTTTCTTT,CASSAGTVMNTEAFF,TRBV25-1,TRBD1,NA,TRBJ1-1
TGTGCCACCAGCCTGGACAGGACGATCTATGGCTACACCTTC,CATSLDRTIYGYTF,TRBV15,TRBD1,NA,TRBJ1-2
TGTGCCAGTTTGGGACTAGCGGACACCGGGGAGCTGTTTTTT,CASLGLADTGELFF,TRBV19,TRBD2,NA,TRBJ2-2
TGTGCCAGCAGCCAGCAGGGAACCTCACCCCTCCACTTT,CASSQQGTSPLHF,TRBV3-1/TRBV3-2,NA,NA,TRBJ1-6
TGTGCCAGTAGCTCTGTTGGGGAAGCTGCCTCCTATGGCTACACCTTC,CASSSVGEAASYGYTF,TRBV19,NA,NA,TRBJ1-2
TGTGCCAGTAGTATAGGGGGGGTGGGTCAGCCCCAGCATTTT,CASSIGGVGQPQHF,TRBV19,NA,NA,TRBJ1-5
TGCGCCAGCAGCCAAGACAGGGTGGTTCAGCCCCAGCATTTT,CASSQDRVVQPQHF,TRBV4-3,NA,once,TRBJ1-5
TGTGCCAGTAGCGCAGGGGCGAGGGGGAGTTCACCCCTCCACTTT,CASSAGARGSSPLHF,TRBV19,NA,NA,TRBJ1-6
TGTGCCAGCAGACCGACAGGGGGCGATGAGCAGTTCTTC,CASRPTGGDEQFF,TRBV4-2,TRBD1,NA,TRBJ2-1
TGTGCCAGCAGCTTAGCGGATTCACCCCTCCACTTT,CASSLADSPLHF,TRBV7-6,NA,NA,TRBJ1-6
TGTGCCAGTAGTTTCAGACAGGGCGTCTCCGGCTACACCTTC,CASSFRQGVSGYTF,TRBV19,TRBD1,NA,TRBJ1-2
TGTGCCAGTAGTTCCGGGGCAGGGGGCAGGTACGAGCAGTACTTC,CASSSGAGGRYEQYF,TRBV19,TRBD1,NA,TRBJ2-7
TGTGCCAGTAGCATGGACAGAGTCTATGGCTACACCTTC,CASSMDRVYGYTF,TRBV19,NA,NA,TRBJ1-2
TGCGCCAGCAGCCAGTCGCCGGGACAGATAAATGAAAAACTGTTTTTT,CASSQSPGQINEKLFF,TRBV4-3,TRBD1,once,TRBJ1-4
TGCAGTGCTAGTGCCAGGGGCGCCCTAGACACTGAAGCTTTCTTT,CSASARGALDTEAFF,TRBV20-1,NA,NA,TRBJ1-1
TGTGCCAGCAGATCCTTAACGGGGGCACAAGAGACCCAGTACTTC,CASRSLTGAQETQYF,TRBV5-4,NA,NA,TRBJ2-5